Listed here are 20 T cell receptor beta chains from one sample, sequenced in a study of CXCR3-negative and CXCR3-positive naive CD8 T cells. Study-level results: Naive cells that were CXCR3-positive had more hydrophobic TRB CDR3s (compared with CXCR3-negative naive cells).

In preparing the TRB cDNA libraries, 5' RACE with UMI labels was used. TCRdb reprocessed the 5' RACE reads and keeps a single row for each CDR3 protein, giving no DNA. The repertoire shows just under 90,000 distinct CDR3 sequences; the top ten hold roughly 0.89%. The antigens of these receptors remain unknown. Specimen: naive CXCR3+ CD8+ T cells from blood. Noted subset: CD45RO-CCR7+CD27+CD95- naive CD8+ T cells expressing CXCR3 (TNR3+). Every receptor here comes from a human donor in good health. Some clones in this sample may be carry-over from other donors' samples.

The genes are TRBV21-1 and TRBJ1-1. TRBV21-1 is a recognized pseudogene. This CDR3 region has 13 residues. The CDR3 spells CASSKALNTEAFF.

The chain joins TRBV5-3 to TRBJ2-3. TRBV5-3 qualifies as an ORF whose function is uncertain. This CDR3 spans 15 amino acids. The CDR3 loop is CARSSRENRTDTQYF.

J is TRBJ2-7 and V is TRBV4-3; TCRdb names TRBD2, which stays unverified in the absence of DNA. There are 15 residues in the CDR3. Germline V gives CDR1 LGHNA, CDR2 YSLEER. The CDR3 spells CASSQELAGDYEQYF.

The chain is built from TRBV9 and TRBJ2-1. Germline CDR1 and CDR2: SGDLS and YYNGEE. The CDR3 is made up of 15 amino acids. This CDR3 is CASSAEGNPYNEQFF.

V usage is TRBV24-1 and J usage is TRBJ2-1; TCRdb's D gene call, TRBD1, goes unchecked for lack of DNA. This CDR3 has 13 amino acids. Germline V CDR1 and CDR2: KGHDR, SFDVKD. The CDR3 sequence is CATIGGRYNEQFF.

V gene TRBV28 combines with J gene TRBJ2-7; TCRdb names TRBD1, which stays unverified in the absence of DNA. This CDR3 is 18 amino acids long. The germline V gene has CDR1 MDHEN and CDR2 SYDVKM. This chain's CDR3 is CASSWGDRDSKSSYEQYF.

The chain carries TRBV20-1 and TRBJ2-1; TCRdb calls TRBD2, which cannot be checked without DNA. CDR1 and CDR2 from the germline V gene are DFQATT and SNEGSKA (reference sequence). This CDR3 has 14 residues. The CDR3 region is CSARALAGDNEQFF.

V usage is TRBV4-1 and J usage is TRBJ1-5; no DNA is available, so the TRBD1 call from TCRdb remains unchecked. Germline V gene sequence: CDR1 MGHRA, CDR2 YSYEKL. The CDR3 covers 15 residues. The CDR3 region is CASSPRDNGPEARHF.

The V and J genes are TRBV12-3 or TRBV12-4 and TRBJ2-7. This CDR3 has 13 residues. The CDR3 loop is CASSLASPYEQYF.

The chain recombines TRBV28 with TRBJ2-5; TCRdb picks TRBD2, but there is no DNA to check that call. Germline lookup yields CDR1 MDHEN and CDR2 SYDVKM. The CDR3 consists of 13 residues. The chain's CDR3 is CASSFAGSETQYF.

The V call is TRBV6-2 or TRBV6-3, the J call TRBJ2-7; checking the TCRdb D call of TRBD1 is not possible without DNA. This CDR3 has 12 residues. Germline V gives CDR1 MNHEY, CDR2 SVGEGT. CDR3 region: CASSYPPTMQYF.

The rearrangement joins TRBV28 to TRBJ2-7; TCRdb returns TRBD2, unconfirmable since there is no DNA. Looked up from germline, CDR1 is MDHEN and CDR2 is SYDVKM. The CDR3 totals 14 residues. The CDR3 sequence: CASSLLGGEDEQYF. The variable domain in full, with the rest retrieved from reference TRBV28 and TRBJ2-7, is DVKVTQSSRYLVKRTGEKVFLECVQDMDHENMFWYRQDPGLGLRLIYFSYDVKMKEKGDIPEGYSVSREKKERFSLILESASTNQTSMYLCASSLLGGEDEQYFGPGTRLTVT.

This chain uses TRBV29-1 with TRBJ2-4. This CDR3 is built from 12 residues. CDR1 is SQVTM, CDR2 ANQGSEA, per germline. The CDR3 reads CSVGVDGDIQYF.

The V and J genes are TRBV27 and TRBJ2-1; TCRdb designates TRBD1, a call that cannot be tested without DNA. The CDR3 contains 14 residues. Germline CDR1 MNHEY, CDR2 SMNVEV (reference sequence). The CDR3 spells CASAGLLGRNEQFF.

This rearrangement joins TRBV7-9 to TRBJ2-2; TCRdb lists TRBD2, though no DNA is available to test this call. Germline V gene sequence: CDR1 SEHNR, CDR2 FQNEAQ (reference sequence). This CDR3 spans 16 amino acids. The CDR3 spells CASDSRGKGSTGELFF.

The chain employs TRBV18 and TRBJ2-1. The germline V gene has CDR1 KGHSH and CDR2 LQKENI. The CDR3 sequence is 11 residues long. CDR3 in amino acids: CASLAYNEQFF.

The chain combines TRBV7-6 with TRBJ2-3; with no DNA, the TCRdb D assignment of TRBD1 cannot be verified. This CDR3 contains 19 residues. The germline V gene encodes CDR1 SGHVS and CDR2 FNYEAQ. CDR3 in amino acids: CASSRHPVGGPKSTDTQYF.

The chain has TRBV24-1 and TRBJ2-7; the TCRdb D gene call, TRBD1, has no DNA to confirm it. Germline V CDR1 and CDR2: KGHDR, SFDVKD. The CDR3 spans 13 residues. The CDR3 loop is CATSGTEAYEQYF.

V is TRBV6-6 and J is TRBJ2-5. Germline-derived CDR1 and CDR2 are MNHNY and SVGAGI (reference sequence). The CDR3 totals 15 residues. CDR3 in amino acids: CASSYTGRNQETQYF.

V is TRBV15 and J is TRBJ2-1; the TRBD2 assignment by TCRdb is unverifiable without DNA. The CDR3 loop spans 15 amino acids. CDR1 and CDR2 (germline): LNHNV, YYDKDF (reference sequence). CDR3 sequence: CATSRERGVNNEQFF.